Sequencing of this TCR beta chain was carried out in a study of cytomegalovirus exposure and HLA in healthy donors. Notes on the study in general: The majority of CMV-associated TCR beta chains were reported as apparently HLA-restricted in a later analysis. One variant, a missense change in DCLRE1C, was linked in a later analysis to TCR beta V- and J-gene trimming.

The PCR ran on 60 Vbeta and 13 Jbeta primers. Sequencing was performed with immunoSEQ multiplex PCR; in TCRdb, only in-frame clones are kept and a portion is missing. The sample table includes roughly 82,000 clones. The donors comprised healthy bone marrow donors. V lost 0 bases, J lost 3 bases, and 15 bases lay in between. This CDR3 region has 15 residues. Germline V gives CDR1 SQVTM, CDR2 ANQGSEA. In regard to this clone: Its antigen is not identified.

This sequence originates from a woman aged 60 to 75 in good health and CMV-seronegative. The chain recombines TRBV29-1 with TRBJ2-7; D perhaps matches TRBD2 (6 bases). The specimen was PBMCs. The CDR3 nucleotides are TGCAGCGTTGAAGATCGTGGTAGCGGAGTCTACGAGCAGTACTTC. Translating it yields CSVEDRGSGVYEQYF.